What follows are 2 T cell receptor beta chains derived from one specimen sequenced in a study of shared clonotypes between healthy human individuals. This table comes from immunoSEQ multiplex PCR, and its TCRdb copy is limited to in-frame clones, with some not included. There are about 2.1 million clones in the sample; 90% to 95% occur only once, and more than 1.5% lies in the top ten. Positive CCR7 selection of CD45RO-negative cells yielded the naive CD8 cells, and terminally differentiated effector memory CD45RA+ cells were excluded. The sequenced sample was naive CD8+ T cells from PBMCs. These receptors were taken from a man aged 18 to 29 in good health. Some clones in this sample may be carry-over from other donors' samples.

This clone has more than one count but fewer than ten. This chain connects TRBV7-8 to TRBJ2-7; D may be TRBD2 (5 bases). The CDR3 extends over 11 amino acids. The germline V gene has CDR1 SGHVS and CDR2 FQNEAQ. Trimming took off 7 bases at V and 4 bases at J, with 8 bases between the two ends. CDR3 nucleotide sequence: TGTGCCAGCAACGAGGGATACGAGCAGTACTTC. This encodes CASNEGYEQYF.

V usage is TRBV11-2 and J usage is TRBJ1-4; no reliable D call. Per the germline V gene, CDR1 is SGHAT and CDR2 is FQNNGV. The germline V and J ends were trimmed by 5 bases and 7 bases, with 8 bases remaining between them. The CDR3 extends over 12 amino acids. The CDR3 nucleotides read TGTGCCAGCAGCCAATGGGGTGAAAAACTGTTTTTT. Protein sequence: CASSQWGEKLFF.